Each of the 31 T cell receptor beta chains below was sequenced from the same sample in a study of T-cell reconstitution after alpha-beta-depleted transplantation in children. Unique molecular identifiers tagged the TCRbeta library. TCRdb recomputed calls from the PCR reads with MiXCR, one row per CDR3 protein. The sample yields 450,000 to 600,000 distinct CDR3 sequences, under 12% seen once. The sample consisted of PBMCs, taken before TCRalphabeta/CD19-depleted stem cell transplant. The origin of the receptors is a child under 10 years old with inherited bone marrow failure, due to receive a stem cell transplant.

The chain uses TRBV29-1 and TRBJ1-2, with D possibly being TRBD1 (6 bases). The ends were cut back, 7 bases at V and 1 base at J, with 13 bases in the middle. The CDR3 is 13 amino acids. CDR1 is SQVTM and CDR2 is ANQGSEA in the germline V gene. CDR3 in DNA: TGCAGCGCAGGGGCCGAAAATAACTATGGCTACACCTTC. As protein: CSAGAENNYGYTF.

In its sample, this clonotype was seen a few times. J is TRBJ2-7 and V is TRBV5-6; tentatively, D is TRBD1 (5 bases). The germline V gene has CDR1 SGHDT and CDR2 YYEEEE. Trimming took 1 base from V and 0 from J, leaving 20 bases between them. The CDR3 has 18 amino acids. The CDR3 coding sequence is TGTGCCAGCAGCTTGCTCTCGGACAACCGTCAGGACTCCTACGAGCAGTACTTC. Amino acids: CASSLLSDNRQDSYEQYF.

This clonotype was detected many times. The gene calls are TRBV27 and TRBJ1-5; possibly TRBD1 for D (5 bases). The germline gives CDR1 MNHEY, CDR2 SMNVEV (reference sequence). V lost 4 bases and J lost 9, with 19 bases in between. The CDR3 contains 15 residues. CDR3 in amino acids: CASSSVRGNRGPQHF. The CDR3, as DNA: TGTGCCAGCAGTTCGGTCCGGGGGAACCGTGGGCCCCAGCATTTT.

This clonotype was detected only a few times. CDR3 loop: CASSPTVAYEQYF. CDR3 DNA sequence: TGTGCCAGCAGTCCGACGGTCGCCTACGAGCAGTACTTC. This chain uses TRBV27 with TRBJ2-7, with D hard to call. The CDR3 loop spans 13 amino acids. V shed 5 bases and J shed 2 bases, with 10 bases lying between them. The germline gives CDR1 MNHEY, CDR2 SMNVEV (reference sequence).

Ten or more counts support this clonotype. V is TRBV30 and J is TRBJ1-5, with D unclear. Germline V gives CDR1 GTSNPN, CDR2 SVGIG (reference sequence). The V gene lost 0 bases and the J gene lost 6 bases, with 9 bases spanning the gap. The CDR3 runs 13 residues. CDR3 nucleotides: TGTGCCTGGAGTGTGAGGTTCGGTCAGCCCCAGCATTTT. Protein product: CAWSVRFGQPQHF.

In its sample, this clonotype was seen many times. The CDR3 sequence is CSVVTKNIQYF. The CDR3 DNA reads as TGCAGCGTTGTGACCAAAAACATTCAGTACTTC. J is TRBJ2-4 and V is TRBV29-1; D not resolved. V lost 4 bases and J 2 bases, leaving 3 bases between the germline ends. There are 11 residues in the CDR3. Per germline, CDR1 SQVTM and CDR2 ANQGSEA.

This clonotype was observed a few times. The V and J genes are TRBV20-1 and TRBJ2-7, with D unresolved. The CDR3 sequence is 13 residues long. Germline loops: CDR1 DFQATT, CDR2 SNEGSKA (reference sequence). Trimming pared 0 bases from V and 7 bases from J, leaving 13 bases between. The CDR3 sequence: CSARDPAPEEQYF. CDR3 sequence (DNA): TGCAGTGCTAGAGATCCGGCCCCGGAAGAGCAGTACTTC.

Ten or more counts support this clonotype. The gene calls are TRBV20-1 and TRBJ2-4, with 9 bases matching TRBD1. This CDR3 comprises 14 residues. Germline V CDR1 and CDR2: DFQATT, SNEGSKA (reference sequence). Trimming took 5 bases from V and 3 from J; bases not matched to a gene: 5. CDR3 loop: CSAEGQGFKNIQYF. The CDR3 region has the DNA TGCAGTGCTGAAGGACAGGGGTTCAAAAACATTCAGTACTTC.

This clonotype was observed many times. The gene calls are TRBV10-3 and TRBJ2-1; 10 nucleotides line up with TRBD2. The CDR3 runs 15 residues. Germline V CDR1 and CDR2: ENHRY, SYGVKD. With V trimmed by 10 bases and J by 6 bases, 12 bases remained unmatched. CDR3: CASTVLAGDFNEQFF. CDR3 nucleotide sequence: TGTGCCAGTACGGTCCTAGCGGGAGACTTCAATGAGCAGTTCTTC.

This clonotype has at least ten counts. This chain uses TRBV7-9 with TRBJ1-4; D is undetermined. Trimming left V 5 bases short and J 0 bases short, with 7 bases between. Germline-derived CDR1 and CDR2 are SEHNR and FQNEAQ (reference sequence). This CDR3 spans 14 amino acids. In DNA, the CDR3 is TGTGCCAGCAGCCTCCATGCAACTAATGAAAAACTGTTTTTT. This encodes CASSLHATNEKLFF.

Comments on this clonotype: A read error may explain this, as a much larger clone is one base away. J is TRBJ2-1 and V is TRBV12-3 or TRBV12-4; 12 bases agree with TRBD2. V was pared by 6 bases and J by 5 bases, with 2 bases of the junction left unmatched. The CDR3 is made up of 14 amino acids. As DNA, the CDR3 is TGTGCCAGCAGCGGGACTAGCGGGCACAATGAGCAGTTCTTC. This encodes CASSGTSGHNEQFF.

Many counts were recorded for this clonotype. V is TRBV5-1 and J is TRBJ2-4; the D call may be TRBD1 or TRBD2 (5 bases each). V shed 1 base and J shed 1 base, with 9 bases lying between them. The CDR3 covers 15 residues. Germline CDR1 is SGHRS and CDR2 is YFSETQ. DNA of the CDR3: TGCGCCAGCAGCTTGCCGGGGACGGCCAAAAACATTCAGTACTTC. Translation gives CASSLPGTAKNIQYF.

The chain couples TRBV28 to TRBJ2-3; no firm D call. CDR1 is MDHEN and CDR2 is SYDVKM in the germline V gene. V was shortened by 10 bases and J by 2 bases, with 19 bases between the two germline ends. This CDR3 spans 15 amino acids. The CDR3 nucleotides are TGTGCCACCGCCGCGACCGGCTGGGACACAGATACGCAGTATTTT. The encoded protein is CATAATGWDTDTQYF. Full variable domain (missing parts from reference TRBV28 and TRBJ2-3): DVKVTQSSRYLVKRTGEKVFLECVQDMDHENMFWYRQDPGLGLRLIYFSYDVKMKEKGDIPEGYSVSREKKERFSLILESASTNQTSMYLCATAATGWDTDTQYFGPGTRLTVL.

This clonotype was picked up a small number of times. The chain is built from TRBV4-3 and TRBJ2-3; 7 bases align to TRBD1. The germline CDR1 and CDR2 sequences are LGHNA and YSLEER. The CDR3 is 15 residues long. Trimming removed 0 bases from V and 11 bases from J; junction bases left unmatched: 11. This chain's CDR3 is CASSQDPWTGRGQYF. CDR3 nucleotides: TGCGCCAGCAGCCAAGATCCCTGGACAGGCCGGGGGCAGTATTTT.

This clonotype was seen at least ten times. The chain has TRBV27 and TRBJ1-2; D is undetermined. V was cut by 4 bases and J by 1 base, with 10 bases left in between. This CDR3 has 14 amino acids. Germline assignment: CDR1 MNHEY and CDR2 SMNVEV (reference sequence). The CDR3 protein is CASSSSTSNYGYTF. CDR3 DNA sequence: TGTGCCAGCAGTTCCTCGACCAGTAACTATGGCTACACCTTC.

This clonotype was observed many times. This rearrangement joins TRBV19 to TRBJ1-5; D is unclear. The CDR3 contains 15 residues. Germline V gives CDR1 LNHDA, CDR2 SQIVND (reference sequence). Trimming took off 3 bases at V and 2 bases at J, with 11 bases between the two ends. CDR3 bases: TGTGCCAGTAGTATTGGGTATCGCGGCAATCAGCCCCAGCATTTT. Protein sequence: CASSIGYRGNQPQHF.

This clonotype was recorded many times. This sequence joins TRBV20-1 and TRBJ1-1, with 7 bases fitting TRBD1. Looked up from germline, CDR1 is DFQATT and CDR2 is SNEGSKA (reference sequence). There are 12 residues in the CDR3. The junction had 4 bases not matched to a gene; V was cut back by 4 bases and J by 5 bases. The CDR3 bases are TGCAGTGCTATTAACAGGGGAACTGAAGCTTTCTTT. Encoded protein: CSAINRGTEAFF.

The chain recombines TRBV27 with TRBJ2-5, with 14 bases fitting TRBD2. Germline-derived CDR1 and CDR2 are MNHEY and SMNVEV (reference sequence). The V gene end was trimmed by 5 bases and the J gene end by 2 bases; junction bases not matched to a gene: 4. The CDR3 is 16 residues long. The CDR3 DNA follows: TGTGCCAGCAGTATGCGACTAGCGGGAGGGCAAGAGACCCAGTACTTC. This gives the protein CASSMRLAGGQETQYF.

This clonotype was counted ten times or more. The DNA for the CDR3 is TGTGCCATCAGTGAGAAGGCGGACAGTAACTATGGCTACACCTTC. Its translation is CAISEKADSNYGYTF. The chain recombines TRBV10-3 with TRBJ1-2; maybe TRBD1 (6 bases). The CDR3 runs 15 residues. In germline, CDR1 is ENHRY, CDR2 SYGVKD. V lost 2 bases and J lost 1, with 11 bases in between.

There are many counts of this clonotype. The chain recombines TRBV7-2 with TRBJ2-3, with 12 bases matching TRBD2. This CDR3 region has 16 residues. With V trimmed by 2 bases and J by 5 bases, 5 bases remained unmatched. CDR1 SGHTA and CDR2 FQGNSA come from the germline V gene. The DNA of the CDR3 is TGTGCCAGCAGCTTAAGACTAGCGGGAGTACGAGATACGCAGTATTTT. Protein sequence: CASSLRLAGVRDTQYF.

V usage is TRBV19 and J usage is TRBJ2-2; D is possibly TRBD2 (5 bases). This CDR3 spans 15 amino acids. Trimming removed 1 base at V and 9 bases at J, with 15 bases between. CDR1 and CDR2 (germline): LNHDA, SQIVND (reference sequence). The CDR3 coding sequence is TGTGCCAGTAGTATAGCAACTAGGCCGTATAGGGAGCTGTTTTTT. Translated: CASSIATRPYRELFF.

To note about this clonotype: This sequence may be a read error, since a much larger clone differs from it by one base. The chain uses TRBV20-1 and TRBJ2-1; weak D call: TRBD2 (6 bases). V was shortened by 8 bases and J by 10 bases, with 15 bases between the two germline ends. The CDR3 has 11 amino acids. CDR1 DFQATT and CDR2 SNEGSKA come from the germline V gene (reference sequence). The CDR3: CSSTRREEQFF. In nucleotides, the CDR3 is TGCAGTTCGACTAGAAGGGAGGAGCAGTTCTTC.

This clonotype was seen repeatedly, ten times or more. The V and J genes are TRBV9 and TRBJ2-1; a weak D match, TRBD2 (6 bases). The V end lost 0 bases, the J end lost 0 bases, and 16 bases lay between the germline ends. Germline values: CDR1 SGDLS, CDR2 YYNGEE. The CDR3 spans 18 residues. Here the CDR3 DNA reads TGTGCCAGCAGCGTAGGGGTTAGCGGAAGGGGCTCCTACAATGAGCAGTTCTTC. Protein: CASSVGVSGRGSYNEQFF.

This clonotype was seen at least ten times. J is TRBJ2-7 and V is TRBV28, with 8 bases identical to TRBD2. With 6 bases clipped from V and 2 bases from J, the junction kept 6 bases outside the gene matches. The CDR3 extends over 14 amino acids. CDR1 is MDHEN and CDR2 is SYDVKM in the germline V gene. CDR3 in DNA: TGTGCCAGCAGAAACTTCGGGAGGGCCTACGAGCAGTACTTC. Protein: CASRNFGRAYEQYF.

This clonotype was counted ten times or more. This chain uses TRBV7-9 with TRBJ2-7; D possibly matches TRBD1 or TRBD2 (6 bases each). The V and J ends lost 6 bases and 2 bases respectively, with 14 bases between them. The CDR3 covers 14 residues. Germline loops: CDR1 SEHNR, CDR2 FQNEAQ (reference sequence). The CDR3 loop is CASSPEGVAYEQYF. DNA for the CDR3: TGTGCCAGCAGTCCGGAGGGGGTTGCCTACGAGCAGTACTTC.

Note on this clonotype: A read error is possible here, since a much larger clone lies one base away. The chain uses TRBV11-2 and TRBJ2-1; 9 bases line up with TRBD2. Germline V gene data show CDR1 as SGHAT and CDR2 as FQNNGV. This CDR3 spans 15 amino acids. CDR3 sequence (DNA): TGTGCCAGCAGCTCACTAGCGGGCTCCTACAATAAGCAGTTCTTC. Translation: CASSSLAGSYNKQFF.

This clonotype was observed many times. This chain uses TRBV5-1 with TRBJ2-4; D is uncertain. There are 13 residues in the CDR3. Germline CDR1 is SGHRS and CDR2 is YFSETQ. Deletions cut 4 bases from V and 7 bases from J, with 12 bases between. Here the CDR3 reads CASSPDVLNIQYF. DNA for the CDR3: TGCGCCAGCAGCCCGGACGTCCTGAACATTCAGTACTTC.

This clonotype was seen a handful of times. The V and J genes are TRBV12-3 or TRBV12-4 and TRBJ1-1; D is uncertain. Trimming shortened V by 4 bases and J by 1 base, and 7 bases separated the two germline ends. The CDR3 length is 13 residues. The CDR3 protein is CASSSRTNTEAFF. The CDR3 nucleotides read TGTGCCAGCAGTTCTAGGACGAACACTGAAGCTTTCTTT.

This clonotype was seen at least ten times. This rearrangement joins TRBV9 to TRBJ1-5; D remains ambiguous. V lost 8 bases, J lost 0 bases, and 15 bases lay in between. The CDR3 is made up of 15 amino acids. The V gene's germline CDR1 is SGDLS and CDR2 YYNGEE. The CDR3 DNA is TGTGCCAGTTCCCCCCAGGAAAATAGCAATCAGCCCCAGCATTTT. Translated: CASSPQENSNQPQHF. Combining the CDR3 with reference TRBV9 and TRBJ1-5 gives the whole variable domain DSGVTQTPKHLITATGQRVTLRCSPRSGDLSVYWYQQSLDQGLQFLIQYYNGEERAKGNILERFSAQQFPDLHSELNLSSLELGDSALYFCASSPQENSNQPQHFGDGTRLSIL.

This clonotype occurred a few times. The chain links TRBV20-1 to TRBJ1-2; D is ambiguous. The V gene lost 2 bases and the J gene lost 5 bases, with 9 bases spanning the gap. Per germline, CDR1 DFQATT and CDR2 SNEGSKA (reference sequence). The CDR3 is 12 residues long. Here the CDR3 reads CSARRQRYGYTF. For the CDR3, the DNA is TGCAGTGCTAGACGGCAGCGATATGGCTACACCTTC.

The CDR3 DNA sequence: TGTGCCAGCAGCACCGGGAACCACGGGAACGAGCAGTACTTC. This encodes CASSTGNHGNEQYF. The chain combines TRBV7-2 with TRBJ2-7; D might be TRBD2 (5 bases). The V end was cut by 5 bases, the J end by 5 bases, with 16 bases between. The CDR3 consists of 14 residues. The V gene's germline CDR1 is SGHTA and CDR2 FQGNSA.